This T cell receptor beta chain was recorded in a study of CD8 T cells in Susac syndrome. There are a few counts of this clonotype. It was with random hexamers that roughly 0.5 to 1 ug RNA was reverse transcribed. MiXCR, run by TCRdb on the immunoSEQ multiplex PCR reads, gives a single entry per CDR3 protein. Here the sample spans approximately 170,000 distinct CDR3 sequences, under 95% being singletons. The specimen sequenced was CD4+ T cells from PBMCs. The TCR was taken from a human donor in good health.

CDR3 coding DNA: TGCAGCGCGGGGTTAGGTACGATCGAGCAGTACTTC. This gives the protein CSAGLGTIEQYF. This chain links TRBV29-1 with TRBJ2-7; D might be TRBD2 (5 bases). This CDR3 has 12 residues. The germline V gene encodes CDR1 SQVTM and CDR2 ANQGSEA. The germline V and J ends were trimmed by 7 bases and 6 bases, with 16 bases remaining between them.